This TCR beta chain was identified during a study of T cell repertoires in cytomegalovirus infection. A remark on this clonotype: No antigen is known for it.

The CDR3 loop spans 16 amino acids. Trimming took 5 bases from V and 4 from J; bases not matched to a gene: 8. Per germline, CDR1 MNHEY and CDR2 SMNVEV (reference sequence). One entry per CDR3 protein, called by TCRdb with MiXCR from the reads. The profile shows about 770,000 distinct CDR3 sequences, roughly 29% of them singletons. The input for sequencing was cultured CD8+ T cells from PBMCs, taken from culture after CMV antigen stimulation. This clonotype was sampled from a human donor in good health (CMV status not recorded). Some clones in this sample may be carry-over from other donors' samples. The J gene is TRBJ2-1, the V gene TRBV27; TRBD2 agrees at 10 bases. CDR3 bases: TGTGCCAGCAGTGGCCCACTAGCGGGGAGGTACAATGAGCAGTTCTTC. Translating gives CASSGPLAGRYNEQFF.